The T cell receptor (beta chain) described here comes from a study of OX40 agonist ivuxolimab in advanced cancers. Study information: Ivuxolimab, an agonist antibody against OX40 (CD134), was given to patients.

The germline CDR1 and CDR2 sequences are KGHSH and LQKENI. V was cut by 3 bases and J by 8 bases, with 10 bases left in between. The CDR3 spans 12 residues. Points from the study as a whole: Relatively little clonal expansion, among the lowest observed, appeared in partial responders at 0.1-3.0 mg/kg.

Profiling relied on immunoSEQ multiplex PCR, and the TCRdb table lists in-frame clones only, not all of them. The sample lists about 83,000 clones, under 90% occurring once. Regarding this clone: Antigen specificity is unknown.

Sequencing used CD4+ or CD8+ T cells sorted from blood, obtained in a trial of the OX40 agonist ivuxolimab. This TCR came from an adult with an advanced solid tumor such as melanoma, head and neck, liver or kidney cancer. V and J are TRBV18 and TRBJ1-1; D unclear. The CDR3 loop reads CASSPPDGEAFF. The DNA for the CDR3 is TGTGCCAGCTCACCCCCGGACGGGGAAGCTTTCTTT.